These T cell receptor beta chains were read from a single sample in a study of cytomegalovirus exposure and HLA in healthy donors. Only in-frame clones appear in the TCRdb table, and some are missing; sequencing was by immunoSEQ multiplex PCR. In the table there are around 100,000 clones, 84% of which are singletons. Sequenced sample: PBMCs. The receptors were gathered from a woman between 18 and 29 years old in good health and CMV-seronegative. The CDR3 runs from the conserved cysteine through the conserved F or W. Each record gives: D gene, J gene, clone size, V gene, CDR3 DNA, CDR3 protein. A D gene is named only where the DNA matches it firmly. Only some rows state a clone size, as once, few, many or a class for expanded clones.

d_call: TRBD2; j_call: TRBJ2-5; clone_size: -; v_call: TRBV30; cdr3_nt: TGTGCCTGGACCCCTAAACTAGCGGGGCAAGAGACCCAGTACTTC; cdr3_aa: CAWTPKLAGQETQYF
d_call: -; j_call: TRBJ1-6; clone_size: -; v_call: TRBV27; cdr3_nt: TGTGCCAGCAGCCGGTATAGTTTTTCCTATAATTCACCCCTCCACTTT; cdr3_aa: CASSRYSFSYNSPLHF
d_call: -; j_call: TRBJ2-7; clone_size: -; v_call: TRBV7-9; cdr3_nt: TGTGCCAGCAGCTTGGGCCTTACAGGTGAAGAGCAGTACTTC; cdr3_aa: CASSLGLTGEEQYF
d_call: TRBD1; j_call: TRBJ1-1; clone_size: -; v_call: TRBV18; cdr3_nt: TGTGCCAGCTCACCATATCACTTGGGACAGGGGTTTGAAGCTTTCTTT; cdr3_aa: CASSPYHLGQGFEAFF
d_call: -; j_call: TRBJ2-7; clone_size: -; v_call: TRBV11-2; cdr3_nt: TGTGCCAGCAGCTTCCTAGGGAACGAGGGCGAGCAGTACTTC; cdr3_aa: CASSFLGNEGEQYF
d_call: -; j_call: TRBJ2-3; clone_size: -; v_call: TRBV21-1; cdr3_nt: TGTGCCAGCCCGACTAGCGGGGGGGACCGATGCCCCATTCTAACAGATACGCAGTATTTT; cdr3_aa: CASPTSGGDRCPILTDTQYF
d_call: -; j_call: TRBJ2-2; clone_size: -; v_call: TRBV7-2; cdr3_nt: TGTGCCAGCAGGTCCCAGGCCTACACCGGGGAGCTGTTTTTT; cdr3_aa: CASRSQAYTGELFF
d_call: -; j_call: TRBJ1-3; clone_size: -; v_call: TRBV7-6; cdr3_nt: TGTGCCAGCAGCTTACCCTCTTGGGGGGAAGTAGCCGGAAACACCATATATTTT; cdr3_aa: CASSLPSWGEVAGNTIYF
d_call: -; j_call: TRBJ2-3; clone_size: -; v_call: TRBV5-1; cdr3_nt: TGCGCCAGCAGCTTTGAAGACAGTGGGGCAGATACGCAGTATTTT; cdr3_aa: CASSFEDSGADTQYF
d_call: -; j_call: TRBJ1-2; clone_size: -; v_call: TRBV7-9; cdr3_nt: TGTGCCAGCAGCTTAGCGGCAGTAAATGGCTACACCTTC; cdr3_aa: CASSLAAVNGYTF
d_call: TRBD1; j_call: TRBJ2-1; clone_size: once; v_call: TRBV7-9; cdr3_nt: TGTGCCAGCAGCGACTCCGGGACAGGGGCGAGGGATGAGCAGTTCTTC; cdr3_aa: CASSDSGTGARDEQFF
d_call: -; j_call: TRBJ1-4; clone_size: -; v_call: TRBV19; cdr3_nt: TGTGCCAGTAGTCCCGGCGGCAGGGGAACTAATGAAAAACTGTTTTTT; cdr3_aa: CASSPGGRGTNEKLFF
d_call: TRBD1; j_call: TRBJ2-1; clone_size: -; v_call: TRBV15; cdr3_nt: TGTGCCACCAGCAGGAACCGGGACAGGGGGGATAATGAGCAGTTCTTC; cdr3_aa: CATSRNRDRGDNEQFF
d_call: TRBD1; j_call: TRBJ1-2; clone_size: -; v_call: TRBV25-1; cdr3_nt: TGTGCCAGCAGGGACAGGGGAGGCTACACCTTC; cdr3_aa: CASRDRGGYTF
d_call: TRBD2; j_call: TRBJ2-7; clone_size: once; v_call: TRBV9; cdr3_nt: TGTGCCAGCAGCGTAGGACGAAATAGCGGGAGGGCCGTCGAGCAGTACTTC; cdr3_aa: CASSVGRNSGRAVEQYF